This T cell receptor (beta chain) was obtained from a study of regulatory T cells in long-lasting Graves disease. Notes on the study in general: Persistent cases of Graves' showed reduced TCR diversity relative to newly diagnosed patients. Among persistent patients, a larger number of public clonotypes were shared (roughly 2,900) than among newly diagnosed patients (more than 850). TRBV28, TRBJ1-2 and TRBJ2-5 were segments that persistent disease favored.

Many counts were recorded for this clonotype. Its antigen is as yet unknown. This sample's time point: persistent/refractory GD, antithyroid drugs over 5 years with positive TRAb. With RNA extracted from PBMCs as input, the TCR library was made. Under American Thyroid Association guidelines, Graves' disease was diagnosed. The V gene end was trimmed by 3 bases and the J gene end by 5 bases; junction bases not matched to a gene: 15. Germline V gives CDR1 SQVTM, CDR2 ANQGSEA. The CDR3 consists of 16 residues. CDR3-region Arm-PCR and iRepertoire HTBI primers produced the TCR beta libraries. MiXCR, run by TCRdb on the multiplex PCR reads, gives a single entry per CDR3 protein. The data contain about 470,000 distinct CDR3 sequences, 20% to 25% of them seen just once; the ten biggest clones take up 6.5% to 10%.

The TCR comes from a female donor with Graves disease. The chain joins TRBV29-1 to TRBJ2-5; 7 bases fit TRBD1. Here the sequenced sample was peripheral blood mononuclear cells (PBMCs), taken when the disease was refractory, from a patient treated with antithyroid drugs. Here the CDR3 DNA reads TGCAGCGTTGACGGACAGGATATTTACAATTTGGAGACCCAGTACTTC. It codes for CSVDGQDIYNLETQYF. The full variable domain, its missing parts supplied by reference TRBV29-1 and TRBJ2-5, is SAVISQKPSRDICQRGTSLTIQCQVDSQVTMMFWYRQQPGQSLTLIATANQGSEATYESGFVIDKFPISRPNLTFSTLTVSNMSPEDSSIYLCSVDGQDIYNLETQYFGPGTRLLVL.